Shown below are 24 T cell receptor beta chains from a single sample sequenced in a study of shared clonotypes between healthy human individuals. The repertoire was sequenced with immunoSEQ multiplex PCR; TCRdb's copy has only in-frame clones and lacks some. The sample carries 2 million to 2.5 million clones, 90% to 97% recorded once. The sample consisted of naive CD4+ T cells sorted from blood. The subset here: CD45RA+ positively selected. The receptors derive from a man between 18 and 35 years old in good health.

A remark on this clone: Additional DNA sequences in this sample encode the identical CDR3. The rearrangement uses TRBV5-1 and TRBJ2-3; 10 bases align to TRBD2. Germline lookup yields CDR1 SGHRS and CDR2 YFSETQ. This CDR3 has 15 amino acids. V trimming: 4 bases; J trimming: 1 base; junction bases outside the gene matches: 3. The CDR3 nucleotides read TGCGCCAGCAGCACCGGACTAGCGGGCACAGATACGCAGTATTTT. This codes for CASSTGLAGTDTQYF.

The chain is built from TRBV6-4 and TRBJ2-1; no clear D. The CDR3 runs 15 residues. From germline, CDR1 is MRHNA and CDR2 SNTAGT. V lost 4 bases to trimming and J lost 0 bases, with 10 bases between them. The CDR3 nucleotides read TGTGCCAGCAGTGCCAATCCGAGCTCCTACAATGAGCAGTTCTTC. Amino acids: CASSANPSSYNEQFF.

The V and J genes are TRBV28 and TRBJ2-7; 7 bases agree with TRBD1. CDR1 is MDHEN, CDR2 SYDVKM, per germline. The CDR3 sequence is 14 residues long. Trimming removed 3 bases from V and 3 bases from J; junction bases left unmatched: 5. The CDR3 nucleotides are TGTGCCAGCAGTTTCGACGGGACAGTCTACGAGCAGTACTTC. Protein product: CASSFDGTVYEQYF.

The gene calls are TRBV7-9 and TRBJ2-5, with 7 bases lining up with TRBD1. The CDR3 runs to 16 residues. Germline V gene sequence: CDR1 SEHNR, CDR2 FQNEAQ (reference sequence). Trimming took 2 bases from V and 2 from J; bases not matched to a gene: 8. The CDR3 sequence: CASSLRSRGQQETQYF. CDR3 coding DNA: TGTGCCAGCAGCTTACGGTCTAGGGGGCAACAAGAGACCCAGTACTTC.

A word on this clone: This same CDR3 is encoded by further DNA sequences in the sample. The chain links TRBV5-1 to TRBJ2-3; the match to TRBD1 covers 7 bases. Germline V gene data show CDR1 as SGHRS and CDR2 as YFSETQ. The CDR3 is made up of 14 amino acids. The junction had 2 bases not matched to a gene; V was cut back by 0 bases and J by 4 bases. The CDR3 DNA sequence: TGCGCCAGCAGCTTGGGACAGGGCGCAGATACGCAGTATTTT. Its protein product is CASSLGQGADTQYF. The full variable domain, with the rest looked up from reference TRBV5-1 and TRBJ2-3, is KAGVTQTPRYLIKTRGQQVTLSCSPISGHRSVSWYQQTPGQGLQFLFEYFSETQRNKGNFPGRFSGRQFSNSRSEMNVSTLELGDSALYLCASSLGQGADTQYFGPGTRLTVL.

The gene calls are TRBV4-1 and TRBJ2-5; D is uncertain. CDR3 length: 14 residues. Trimming took 0 bases from V and 5 from J, leaving 10 bases between them. Germline V gene sequence: CDR1 MGHRA, CDR2 YSYEKL. The CDR3 DNA sequence: TGCGCCAGCAGCCAAGAAGGTATTGCGGAGACCCAGTACTTC. Translated, it gives CASSQEGIAETQYF.

This rearrangement joins TRBV27 to TRBJ2-6; D is unresolved. From germline, CDR1 is MNHEY and CDR2 SMNVEV (reference sequence). This CDR3 contains 15 residues. V was clipped by 3 bases and J by 4 bases, with 10 bases between them. CDR3 coding DNA: TGTGCCAGCAGTTTCGGAATATCCGGGGCCAACGTCCTGACTTTC. Translating gives CASSFGISGANVLTF.

The V call is TRBV30, the J call TRBJ2-1; tentative D call: TRBD2 (5 bases). The germline V gene has CDR1 GTSNPN and CDR2 SVGIG (reference sequence). The CDR3 extends over 14 amino acids. Trimming shortened V by 0 bases and J by 0 bases, and 6 bases separated the two germline ends. The CDR3 DNA reads as TGTGCCTGGAGTGTAGCGGACTCCTACAATGAGCAGTTCTTC. Amino acids: CAWSVADSYNEQFF.

J is TRBJ2-1 and V is TRBV5-1; 8 bases agree with TRBD2. CDR1 and CDR2 from the germline V gene are SGHRS and YFSETQ. After removal of 4 bases from V and 6 bases from J, the junction contained 6 bases not matched to a gene. This CDR3 contains 14 residues. CDR3 residues: CASSPRGVGNEQFF. The CDR3 nucleotides read TGCGCCAGCAGCCCGCGGGGGGTTGGCAATGAGCAGTTCTTC.

The V gene is TRBV6-1, the J gene TRBJ1-5; D remains unclear. Per germline, CDR1 MNHNS and CDR2 SASEGT. CDR3 length equals 15 residues. Trimming cost V 4 bases and J 0 bases, with 10 bases left between them. In DNA, the CDR3 is TGTGCCAGCAGTGGGGGTCAGTATAGCAATCAGCCCCAGCATTTT. It specifies CASSGGQYSNQPQHF.

This chain uses TRBV15 with TRBJ2-2, with 8 bases lining up with TRBD1. The CDR3 spans 17 residues. With 2 bases clipped from V and 3 bases from J, the junction kept 8 bases outside the gene matches. Looked up from germline, CDR1 is LNHNV and CDR2 is YYDKDF (reference sequence). As DNA, the CDR3 is TGTGCCACCAGCAGACGCCTTGGACAGGGCTACACCGGGGAGCTGTTTTTT. This translates into CATSRRLGQGYTGELFF.

There are a few counts of this clone. V usage is TRBV29-1 and J usage is TRBJ1-1; 9 positions match TRBD1. The CDR3 has 14 amino acids. With 7 bases clipped from V and 4 bases from J, the junction kept 10 bases outside the gene matches. Germline V gene sequence: CDR1 SQVTM, CDR2 ANQGSEA. The CDR3 here is CSAHPGTGSTEAFF. The DNA of the CDR3 is TGCAGCGCCCACCCCGGGACAGGGAGCACTGAAGCTTTCTTT. Together with reference TRBV29-1 and TRBJ1-1, the CDR3 gives the full variable domain: SAVISQKPSRDICQRGTSLTIQCQVDSQVTMMFWYRQQPGQSLTLIATANQGSEATYESGFVIDKFPISRPNLTFSTLTVSNMSPEDSSIYLCSAHPGTGSTEAFFGQGTRLTVV.

V gene TRBV6-6 combines with J gene TRBJ1-1; D is ambiguous. There are 14 residues in the CDR3. Germline V CDR1 and CDR2: MNHNY, SVGAGI (reference sequence). Trimming left V 5 bases short and J 3 bases short, with 13 bases between. CDR3 nucleotides: TGTGCCAGCAGTGAGCCAGGTTGGGACACTGAAGCTTTCTTT. Protein: CASSEPGWDTEAFF.

The rearrangement links TRBV6-6 to TRBJ2-7; 9 positions agree with TRBD1. The germline V gene has CDR1 MNHNY and CDR2 SVGAGI (reference sequence). This CDR3 is built from 15 residues. Losses at the gene ends were 0 bases for V and 0 bases for J; bases not matched to a gene: 0. In DNA form, the CDR3 reads TGTGCCAGCAGTTACTCGGGACAGGGCTCCTACGAGCAGTACTTC. Translation: CASSYSGQGSYEQYF.

This chain joins TRBV10-3 and TRBJ2-2; TRBD2 agrees at 8 bases. There are 15 residues in the CDR3. Germline V gene data show CDR1 as ENHRY and CDR2 as SYGVKD. With 2 bases clipped from V and 7 bases from J, the junction kept 6 bases outside the gene matches. CDR3 sequence: CAISEKSGSDGELFF. CDR3 bases: TGTGCCATCAGTGAGAAGAGCGGGAGCGACGGGGAGCTGTTTTTT.

The chain has TRBV6-5 and TRBJ1-6; tentatively, D is TRBD1 (5 bases). The CDR3 covers 15 residues. Trimming cost V 10 bases and J 9 bases, with 22 bases left between them. Germline V CDR1 and CDR2: MNHEY, SVGAGI. The CDR3 here is CATTTKPREGSPLHF. As DNA, the CDR3 is TGTGCCACCACAACAAAACCCAGGGAGGGTTCACCCCTCCACTTT.

This chain links TRBV9 with TRBJ1-5; the D gene is possibly TRBD1 (5 bases). The germline V and J ends were trimmed by 0 bases and 2 bases, with 9 bases remaining between them. The germline V gene has CDR1 SGDLS and CDR2 YYNGEE. The CDR3 runs to 15 residues. The CDR3 region has the DNA TGTGCCAGCAGCGTAGGCATGGGGGGCAATCAGCCCCAGCATTTT. Translating gives CASSVGMGGNQPQHF. Full variable domain (remainder filled in from reference TRBV9 and TRBJ1-5): DSGVTQTPKHLITATGQRVTLRCSPRSGDLSVYWYQQSLDQGLQFLIQYYNGEERAKGNILERFSAQQFPDLHSELNLSSLELGDSALYFCASSVGMGGNQPQHFGDGTRLSIL.

The chain uses TRBV2 and TRBJ2-1; weak D call: TRBD1 (6 bases). Germline values: CDR1 SNHLY, CDR2 FYNNEI. The V gene lost 4 bases and the J gene lost 5 bases, with 9 bases spanning the gap. There are 13 residues in the CDR3. CDR3 sequence: CASSGRQDNEQFF. In nucleotides, the CDR3 is TGTGCCAGCAGTGGCCGACAGGACAATGAGCAGTTCTTC.

The chain is built from TRBV11-2 and TRBJ2-5; 9 bases are shared with TRBD2. In germline, CDR1 is SGHAT, CDR2 FQNNGV. This CDR3 has 16 residues. Trimming at V came to 1 base and at J to 1 base, leaving 4 bases not matched to a gene. CDR3 nucleotides: TGTGCCAGCAGCTTAGGAACTAGCGGGTCCCAAGAGACCCAGTACTTC. It codes for CASSLGTSGSQETQYF.

The chain uses TRBV4-1 and TRBJ2-7; D uncertain. V gave up 2 bases and J gave up 2 bases, with 13 bases separating them. Germline values: CDR1 MGHRA, CDR2 YSYEKL. This CDR3 has 15 amino acids. This chain's CDR3 is CASSQNPGPTYEQYF. The DNA for the CDR3 is TGCGCCAGCAGCCAAAATCCCGGGCCCACCTACGAGCAGTACTTC.

This chain uses TRBV20-1 with TRBJ1-2; D unclear. This CDR3 is 11 amino acids long. Germline V gene data show CDR1 as DFQATT and CDR2 as SNEGSKA (reference sequence). Trimming shortened V by 0 bases and J by 8 bases, and 7 bases separated the two germline ends. CDR3 loop: CSARDQRGYTF. The CDR3 DNA follows: TGCAGTGCTAGAGATCAGAGGGGCTACACCTTC.

This clone was seen just once. This chain joins TRBV5-6 and TRBJ2-1; 8 bases map to TRBD2. Germline V gives CDR1 SGHDT, CDR2 YYEEEE. This CDR3 has 17 residues. The junction had 8 bases not matched to a gene; V was cut back by 3 bases and J by 0 bases. DNA of the CDR3: TGTGCCAGCAGCTACCTCCTAGCGGGTAGCTCCTACAATGAGCAGTTCTTC. As protein: CASSYLLAGSSYNEQFF.

V usage is TRBV6-5 and J usage is TRBJ2-7, with D possibly TRBD1 on 6 matching bases. Germline V gene sequence: CDR1 MNHEY, CDR2 SVGAGI. The V and J ends lost 10 bases and 0 bases respectively, with 10 bases between them. CDR3 size: 12 residues. CDR3 nucleotide sequence: TGTGCCACCACAGGGTTCTCCTACGAGCAGTACTTC. Translating gives CATTGFSYEQYF.

This rearrangement joins TRBV5-1 to TRBJ2-3, with D possibly being TRBD1 (6 bases). Trimming shortened V by 0 bases and J by 2 bases, and 16 bases separated the two germline ends. CDR3 length equals 17 residues. Per the germline V gene, CDR1 is SGHRS and CDR2 is YFSETQ. CDR3 in DNA: TGCGCCAGCAGCTTGGGTGGGCAGGGGCTACACACAGATACGCAGTATTTT. Protein product: CASSLGGQGLHTDTQYF.